The rows below give T cell receptor beta chains drawn from one sample of a study of T cells in Graves' hyperthyroidism and ophthalmopathy. TCRdb recomputed calls from the multiplex PCR reads with MiXCR, one row per CDR3 protein. Of about 590,000 distinct CDR3 sequences listed, approximately 14% are singletons. Sequences were obtained from blood. These receptors all stem from a woman aged 25 to 39 with Graves' hyperthyroidism. Both conserved end residues are part of each CDR3. A D gene is named only where the DNA matches it firmly. Some rows mark clone size as missing; the rest say once, few, many or name a class of expanded clone.

d_gene	abundance	v_gene	j_gene	CDR3aa	CDR3nt
-	many	TRBV6-1	TRBJ1-1	CASSLGQSDTEAFF	TGTGCCAGCAGCCTCGGACAGTCGGACACTGAAGCTTTCTTT
TRBD2	-	TRBV29-1	TRBJ2-2	CSVFFASGTGELFF	TGCAGCGTTTTTTTCGCTAGCGGGACCGGGGAGCTGTTTTTT
TRBD2	many	TRBV3-1	TRBJ2-1	CASSPRGRVENEQFF	TGTGCCAGCAGCCCCCGGGGGAGGGTTGAGAATGAGCAGTTCTTC
TRBD2	many	TRBV28	TRBJ2-5	CASSGGGRGAGETQYF	TGTGCCAGCAGTGGGGGCGGGAGGGGCGCGGGAGAGACCCAGTACTTC
-	-	TRBV29-1	TRBJ1-1	CSVVLPTTETFF	TGCAGCGTTGTCCTCCCGACCACTGAAACTTTCTTT
-	-	TRBV12-3/TRBV12-4	TRBJ2-1	CASCREFLEQFF	TGTGCCAGTTGCCGGGAGTTCCTTGAGCAGTTCTTC
-	many	TRBV27	TRBJ1-5	CASSLGRRQPQHF	TGTGCCAGCAGCTTAGGTCGGCGGCAGCCCCAGCATTTT
-	many	TRBV15	TRBJ2-7	CATSRDPHSDEQYF	TGTGCCACCAGCAGAGATCCCCATTCGGACGAGCAGTACTTC
-	many	TRBV15	TRBJ2-5	CATSEPLRGQETQYF	TGTGCCACCAGCGAGCCTTTGCGGGGCCAAGAGACCCAGTACTTC
-	once	TRBV11-2	TRBJ2-3	CASRPMDAGTDTQYF	TGTGCCAGCAGACCCATGGACGCCGGGACAGATACGCAGTATTTT
-	few	TRBV3-1	TRBJ2-4	CASSQGGAIAKNIQYF	TGTGCCAGCAGCCAAGGGGGTGCGATAGCCAAAAACATTCAGTACTTC
-	many	TRBV30	TRBJ1-2	CAWTPVRRIGYTF	TGTGCCTGGACCCCCGTCCGGCGGATCGGCTACACCTTC
-	many	TRBV2	TRBJ2-7	CASRNRQSSYEQYF	TGTGCCAGCAGGAACAGACAAAGCTCCTACGAGCAGTACTTC
TRBD1	-	TRBV11-2	TRBJ2-7	CASSLDWQGAVYEQYF	TGTGCCAGCAGCTTAGATTGGCAGGGGGCAGTCTACGAGCAGTACTTC
-	-	TRBV5-1	TRBJ2-4	CASSPPAGLAKNIQYF	TGCGCCAGCAGCCCACCGGCAGGTCTAGCCAAAAACATTCAGTACTTC
TRBD1	many	TRBV2	TRBJ1-2	CASSGRRTGPPGYTF	TGTGCCAGCAGTGGAAGGCGGACAGGCCCCCCTGGCTACACCTTC
TRBD2	few	TRBV4-1	TRBJ2-1	CASSRPLAGVNNEQFF	TGCGCCAGCAGCCGACCTCTAGCGGGAGTCAACAATGAGCAGTTCTTC
-	few	TRBV19	TRBJ2-7	CASSVAVRSYEQYF	TGTGCCAGTAGCGTAGCGGTGCGGTCCTACGAGCAGTACTTC
TRBD2	-	TRBV20-1	TRBJ2-1	CSARGLAEGGAHNEQFF	TGCAGTGCTAGAGGACTAGCGGAGGGGGGGGCTCACAATGAGCAGTTCTTC
TRBD2	many	TRBV7-9	TRBJ2-5	CASSRGTSGRGQETQYF	TGTGCCAGCAGCCGCGGGACTAGCGGGAGAGGCCAAGAGACCCAGTACTTC
-	few	TRBV6-6	TRBJ2-1	CASSYSPGGYEQFF	TGTGCCAGCAGTTACTCCCCAGGTGGCTATGAGCAGTTCTTC
-	once	TRBV7-9	TRBJ1-5	CASSYLEPQHF	TGTGCCAGCAGCTACTTGGAGCCCCAGCATTTT
-	few	TRBV20-1	TRBJ2-1	CSAVSGGSSYNEQFF	TGCAGTGCCGTAAGCGGTGGGAGCTCCTACAATGAGCAGTTCTTC
TRBD2	-	TRBV29-1	TRBJ2-3	CSVAPLAGAGADTQYF	TGCAGCGTTGCGCCACTAGCGGGAGCAGGCGCAGATACGCAGTATTTT
-	many	TRBV20-1	TRBJ2-5	CSASRTLGETQYF	TGCAGTGCTAGTCGAACCCTGGGAGAGACCCAGTACTTC
-	-	TRBV28	TRBJ2-4	CASTLLRIQYF	TGTGCCAGCACCCTCTTGCGGATTCAGTACTTC
-	many	TRBV5-1	TRBJ1-6	CASSLARSGPNSPLHF	TGCGCCAGCAGCTTGGCCCGATCGGGACCTAATTCACCCCTCCACTTT
TRBD2	many	TRBV10-3	TRBJ2-7	CAIRQSGRVYEQYF	TGTGCCATCAGACAGAGCGGGAGAGTCTACGAGCAGTACTTC
TRBD1	few	TRBV7-2	TRBJ2-5	CASSSQGQEQETQYF	TGTGCCAGCAGCTCCCAGGGACAGGAACAAGAGACCCAGTACTTC
TRBD1	many	TRBV6-6	TRBJ1-2	CASSFSGQGTSNYGYTF	TGTGCCAGCAGTTTCTCGGGACAGGGAACCTCTAACTATGGCTACACCTTC
TRBD1	few	TRBV7-3	TRBJ1-1	CASSMQGAFTEAFF	TGTGCCAGCAGCATGCAGGGGGCTTTTACTGAAGCTTTCTTT
-	many	TRBV5-4	TRBJ2-1	CASSYSPGLNNEQFF	TGTGCCAGCAGCTACAGTCCCGGGCTGAACAATGAGCAGTTCTTC
TRBD2	many	TRBV29-1	TRBJ2-3	CSVGVAGVRTDTQYF	TGCAGCGTTGGGGTAGCGGGAGTGCGAACAGATACGCAGTATTTT
-	few	TRBV6-1	TRBJ2-3	CASNSAYTDTQYF	TGTGCCAGCAACTCAGCGTACACAGATACGCAGTATTTT
-	-	TRBV7-9	TRBJ1-2	CASSPEYDYGYTF	TGTGCCAGCAGCCCCGAATACGACTATGGCTACACCTTC
-	few	TRBV5-5	TRBJ2-2	CASSLLGGSGELFF	TGTGCCAGCAGCTTGCTGGGGGGTAGCGGGGAGCTGTTTTTT
-	few	TRBV30	TRBJ1-6	CAWSVFQVNSPLHF	TGTGCCTGGAGTGTTTTTCAGGTCAATTCACCCCTCCACTTT
-	once	TRBV7-2	TRBJ2-1	CASSLGRTTYEQFF	TGTGCCAGCAGCTTAGGTAGGACGACCTACGAGCAGTTCTTC
-	many	TRBV30	TRBJ2-1	CAWSPLDSVRDEQFF	TGTGCCTGGAGTCCCCTGGACAGTGTAAGGGATGAGCAGTTCTTC
TRBD1	many	TRBV20-1	TRBJ2-7	CSATFGTGIIEQYF	TGCAGTGCTACGTTCGGGACAGGGATCATCGAGCAGTACTTC
-	many	TRBV7-9	TRBJ1-1	CASSRDRIDEAFF	TGTGCCAGCAGCCGGGACCGGATTGATGAAGCTTTCTTT
TRBD1	-	TRBV4-1	TRBJ1-1	CASNTGTGKRNTEAFF	TGCGCCAGCAACACAGGGACAGGGAAACGGAACACTGAAGCTTTCTTT
-	few	TRBV7-8	TRBJ1-1	CASSLAVGGAEAFF	TGTGCCAGCAGCTTAGCCGTTGGGGGAGCTGAAGCTTTCTTT
TRBD1	many	TRBV6-1	TRBJ2-2	CASTQGQVTGELFF	TGTGCCAGCACCCAAGGACAGGTCACCGGGGAGCTGTTTTTT
-	few	TRBV20-1	TRBJ1-2	CSARDPVELRYTF	TGCAGTGCTAGGGACCCGGTAGAGCTGCGCTACACCTTC
-	-	TRBV4-2	TRBJ2-1	CASSRGTDTYNEQFF	TGTGCCAGCAGCCGAGGGACTGATACCTACAATGAGCAGTTCTTC
-	many	TRBV7-9	TRBJ1-2	CASSLSRSLYGYTF	TGTGCCAGCAGCTTGAGCAGATCCTTATATGGCTACACCTTC
-	-	TRBV29-1	TRBJ1-3	CSVTDSSGNTIYF	TGCAGCGTCACCGACAGCTCTGGAAACACCATATATTTT
TRBD2	many	TRBV30	TRBJ2-3	CAWSRGLATDTQYF	TGTGCCTGGAGTAGGGGACTAGCGACAGATACGCAGTATTTT
-	many	TRBV30	TRBJ2-7	CAWSRASSYEQYF	TGTGCCTGGAGTAGGGCTAGCAGCTACGAGCAGTACTTC
TRBD2	few	TRBV27	TRBJ2-1	CASGNLAGSVDEQFF	TGTGCCAGCGGGAACCTAGCGGGATCGGTTGATGAGCAGTTCTTC
TRBD1	-	TRBV6-5	TRBJ1-2	CASSSTTGGGYGYTF	TGTGCCAGCAGTTCGACAACAGGGGGCGGCTATGGCTACACCTTC